This T cell receptor beta chain was identified during a study of OX40 agonist ivuxolimab in advanced cancers. Study overall: All patients had ivuxolimab intravenously every 2 weeks at 0.01 to 10 mg/kg. It was permissible to have had prior anti-PD-1, anti-PD-L1 or anti-CTLA-4 therapy, and under 45% had some.

Per germline, CDR1 SGHRS and CDR2 YFSETQ. V shed 2 bases, J shed 2 bases, and the junction held 8 bases outside the gene matches. The CDR3 runs 17 residues. In regard to this clone: Its specificity is not known.

Data came from immunoSEQ multiplex PCR; TCRdb stores just in-frame clones and leaves some out. The table has approximately 82,000 clones, about 83% seen once; the top ten hold 20% to 30%. Study outcomes and limitations: Expanded clones were, on average, more numerous in CD8+ T cells than in CD4+.

The J gene is TRBJ2-5, the V gene TRBV5-1; 11 nucleotides line up with TRBD1. The TCR originated in an adult with an advanced solid tumor such as melanoma, head and neck, liver or kidney cancer. The source material was CD4+ or CD8+ T cells sorted from blood, sampled in a trial of the OX40 agonist ivuxolimab. This chain's CDR3 is CASSFPQDRGPQETQYF. The CDR3 region has the DNA TGCGCCAGCAGCTTCCCCCAGGACAGGGGGCCTCAAGAGACCCAGTACTTC.